Presented here are 7 T cell receptor beta chains from one specimen sequenced in a study of tumor-infiltrating lymphocytes in oesophageal squamous cell carcinoma. TCRdb called the PCR reads again in MiXCR, with one record for every CDR3 protein. This sample carries 15,000 to 20,000 distinct CDR3 sequences, approximately 46% of them seen once, and the ten largest clones take approximately 19%. The sequenced material came from normal esophageal tissue next to the tumor. These receptors all come from a female donor with esophageal squamous cell carcinoma.

This clonotype was counted a few times. Given a much more abundant clone one base away, this may be a read error. The V call is TRBV2, the J call TRBJ2-1; D perhaps matches TRBD1 (6 bases). The J call may be incorrect, as the DNA end agrees better with TRBJ2-7. The CDR3 sequence is 15 residues long. In germline, CDR1 is SNHLY, CDR2 FYNNEI. CDR3 in amino acids: CASQQQGGSYNEQYF. CDR3 coding DNA: TGTGCCAGCCAACAACAGGGCGGCTCCTACAATGAGCAGTACTTC.

This clonotype was counted only a few times. The rearrangement links TRBV7-4 to TRBJ2-4; 12 bases are shared with TRBD2. V dropped 1 base and J dropped 13; count of bases not matched to a gene: 17. Germline values: CDR1 SGHVT, CDR2 SQSDAQ. The CDR3 covers 18 residues. The CDR3 loop reads CASSLGWLAGGHRHEQYF. The CDR3 bases are TGTGCCAGCAGCTTAGGGTGGCTAGCGGGAGGGCACAGGCATGAGCAGTACTTC.

This clonotype was observed many times. The J gene is TRBJ1-1, the V gene TRBV2; 10 bases fit TRBD1. Per the germline V gene, CDR1 is SNHLY and CDR2 is FYNNEI. This CDR3 comprises 18 residues. Trimming removed 4 bases from V and 1 base from J; junction bases left unmatched: 12. The CDR3 loop reads CASSGIPDRGKTNTEAFF. In nucleotides, the CDR3 is TGTGCCAGCAGTGGAATACCGGACAGGGGGAAAACGAACACTGAAGCTTTCTTT.

Concerning this clonotype: A junction end diverges from the germline sequence, so it may reflect a read error. The rearrangement links TRBV7-3 to TRBJ2-7, with a weak D call TRBD2 (6 bases). The J call may not be correct, given that the DNA end is closer to TRBJ2-1. CDR1 is SGHTA, CDR2 FQGTGA, per germline. The CDR3 sequence is 16 residues long. CDR3 residues: CASSPGDVRPYDEQFF. The CDR3 DNA reads as TGTGCCAGCAGCCCGGGGGACGTCAGGCCCTACGATGAGCAGTTCTTC.

About this clonotype: It is unclear where the CDR3 begins or ends on the DNA, so no DNA is shown, and the CDR3 is as TCRdb lists it. The chain couples TRBV7-6 to TRBJ2-6; no check of the table's D call, TRBD2, against the DNA was made. A total of 16 residues make up the CDR3, ends included. In germline, CDR1 is SGHVS, CDR2 FNYEAQ. The CDR3 sequence is CASSLGPPRGRAVLRF.

Many counts were recorded for this clonotype. This chain links TRBV6-1 with TRBJ1-6; D unclear. This CDR3 is 14 amino acids long. V gave up 4 bases and J gave up 1 base, with 5 bases separating them. Germline CDR1 is MNHNS and CDR2 is SASEGT. CDR3 residues: CASSANSYNSPLHF. DNA for the CDR3: TGTGCCAGCAGTGCTAATTCCTATAATTCACCCCTCCACTTT.

This clonotype was seen ten or more times. The J gene is TRBJ2-5, the V gene TRBV5-4, with D perhaps matching TRBD2 (7 bases). Trimming removed 0 bases at V and 5 bases at J, with 20 bases between. The germline CDR1 and CDR2 sequences are SGHNT and YYREEE (reference sequence). This CDR3 is built from 17 residues. The CDR3 bases are TGTGCCAGCAGCTTGGTGGGGGGGCCAATCATGCGGGAGACCCAGTACTTC. This encodes CASSLVGGPIMRETQYF. Full variable domain (rest looked up from reference TRBV5-4 and TRBJ2-5): ETGVTQSPTHLIKTRGQQVTLRCSSQSGHNTVSWYQQALGQGPQFIFQYYREEENGRGNFPPRFSGLQFPNYSSELNVNALELDDSALYLCASSLVGGPIMRETQYFGPGTRLLVL.